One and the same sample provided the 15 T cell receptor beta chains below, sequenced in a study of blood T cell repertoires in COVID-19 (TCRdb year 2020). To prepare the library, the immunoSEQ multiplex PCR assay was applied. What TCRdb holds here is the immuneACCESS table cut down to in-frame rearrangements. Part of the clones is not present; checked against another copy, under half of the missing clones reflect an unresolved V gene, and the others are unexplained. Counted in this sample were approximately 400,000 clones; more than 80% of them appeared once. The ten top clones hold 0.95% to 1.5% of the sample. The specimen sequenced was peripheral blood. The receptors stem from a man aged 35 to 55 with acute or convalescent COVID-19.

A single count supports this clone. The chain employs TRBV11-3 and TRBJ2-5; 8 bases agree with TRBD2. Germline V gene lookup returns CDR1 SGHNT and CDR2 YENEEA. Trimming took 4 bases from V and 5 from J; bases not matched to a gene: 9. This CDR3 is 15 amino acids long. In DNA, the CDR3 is TGTGCCAGCAGCTCCGGGGGGGCCGGAGCGGAGACCCAGTACTTC. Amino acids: CASSSGGAGAETQYF.

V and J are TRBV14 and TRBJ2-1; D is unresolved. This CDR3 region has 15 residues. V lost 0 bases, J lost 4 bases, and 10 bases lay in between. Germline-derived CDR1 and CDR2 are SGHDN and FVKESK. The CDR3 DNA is TGTGCCAGCAGCCAAGATCGCAGGAAATACAATGAGCAGTTCTTC. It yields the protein CASSQDRRKYNEQFF.

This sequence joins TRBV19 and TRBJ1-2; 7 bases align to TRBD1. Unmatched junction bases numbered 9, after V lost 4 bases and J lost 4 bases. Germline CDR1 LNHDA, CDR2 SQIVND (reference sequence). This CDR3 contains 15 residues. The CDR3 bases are TGTGCCAGTAGTACCCGCGACAGGGTAGGCTATGGCTACACCTTC. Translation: CASSTRDRVGYGYTF.

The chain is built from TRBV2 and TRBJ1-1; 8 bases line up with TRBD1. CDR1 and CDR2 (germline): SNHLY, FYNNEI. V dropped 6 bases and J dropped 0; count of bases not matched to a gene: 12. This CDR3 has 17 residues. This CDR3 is CASRETDRGVMNTEAFF. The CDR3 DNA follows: TGTGCCAGCAGGGAAACCGACAGGGGAGTGATGAACACTGAAGCTTTCTTT.

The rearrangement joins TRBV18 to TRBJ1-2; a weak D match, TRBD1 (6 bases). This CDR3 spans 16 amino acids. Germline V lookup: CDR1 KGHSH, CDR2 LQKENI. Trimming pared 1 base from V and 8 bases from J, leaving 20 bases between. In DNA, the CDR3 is TGTGCCAGCTCACCACTCGGTTCAGGGGCAGGTAGAGGCTACACCTTC. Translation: CASSPLGSGAGRGYTF.

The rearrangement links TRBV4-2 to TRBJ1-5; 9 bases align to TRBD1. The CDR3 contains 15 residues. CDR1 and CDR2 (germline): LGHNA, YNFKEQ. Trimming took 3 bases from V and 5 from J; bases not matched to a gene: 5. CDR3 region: CASSQRDRADQPQHF. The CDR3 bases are TGTGCCAGCAGCCAGCGGGACAGGGCCGATCAGCCCCAGCATTTT.

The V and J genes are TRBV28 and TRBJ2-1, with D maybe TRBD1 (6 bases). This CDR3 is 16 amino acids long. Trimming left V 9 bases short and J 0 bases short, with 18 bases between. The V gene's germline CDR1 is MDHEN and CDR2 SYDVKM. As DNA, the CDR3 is TGTGCCAGTACTGCAGGGGCGCCAATCTCCTACAATGAGCAGTTCTTC. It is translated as CASTAGAPISYNEQFF.

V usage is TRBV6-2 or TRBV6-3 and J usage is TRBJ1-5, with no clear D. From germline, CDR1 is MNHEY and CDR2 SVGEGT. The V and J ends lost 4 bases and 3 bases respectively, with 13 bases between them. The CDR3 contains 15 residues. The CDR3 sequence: CASSSPARSNQPQHF. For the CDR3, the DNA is TGTGCCAGCAGTTCCCCCGCCAGGTCCAATCAGCCCCAGCATTTT.

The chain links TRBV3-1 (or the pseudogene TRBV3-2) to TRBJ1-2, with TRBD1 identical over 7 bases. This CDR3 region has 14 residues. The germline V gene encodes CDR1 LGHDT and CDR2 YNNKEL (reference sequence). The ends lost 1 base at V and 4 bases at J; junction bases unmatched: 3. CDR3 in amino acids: CASSQGYRGYGYTF. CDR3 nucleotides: TGTGCCAGCAGCCAAGGATACAGGGGCTATGGCTACACCTTC.

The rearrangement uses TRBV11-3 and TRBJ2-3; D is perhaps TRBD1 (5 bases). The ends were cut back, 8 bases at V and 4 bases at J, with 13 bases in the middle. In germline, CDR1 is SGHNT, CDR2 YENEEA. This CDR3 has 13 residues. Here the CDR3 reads CASGEGESDTQYF. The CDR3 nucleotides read TGTGCCAGCGGGGAAGGGGAATCAGATACGCAGTATTTT.

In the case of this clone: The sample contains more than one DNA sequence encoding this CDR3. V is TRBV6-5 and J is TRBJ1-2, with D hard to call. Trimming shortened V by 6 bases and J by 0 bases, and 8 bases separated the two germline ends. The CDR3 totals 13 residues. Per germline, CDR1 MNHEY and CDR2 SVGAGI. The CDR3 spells CASSLTSNYGYTF. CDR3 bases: TGTGCCAGCAGCCTGACATCTAACTATGGCTACACCTTC.

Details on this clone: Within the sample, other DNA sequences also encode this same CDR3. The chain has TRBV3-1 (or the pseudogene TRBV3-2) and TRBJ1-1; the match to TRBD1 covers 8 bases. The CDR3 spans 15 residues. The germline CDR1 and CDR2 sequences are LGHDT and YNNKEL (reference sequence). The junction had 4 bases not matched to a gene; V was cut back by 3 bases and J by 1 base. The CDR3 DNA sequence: TGTGCCAGCAGCCAGATTGACAGGGGGAACACTGAAGCTTTCTTT. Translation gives CASSQIDRGNTEAFF.

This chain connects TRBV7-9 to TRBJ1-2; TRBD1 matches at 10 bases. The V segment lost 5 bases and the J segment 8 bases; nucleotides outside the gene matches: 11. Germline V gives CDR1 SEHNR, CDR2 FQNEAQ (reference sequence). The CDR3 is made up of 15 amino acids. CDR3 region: CASSPSTGGLGGYTF. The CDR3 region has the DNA TGTGCCAGCAGCCCTTCGACAGGGGGCCTAGGAGGCTACACCTTC. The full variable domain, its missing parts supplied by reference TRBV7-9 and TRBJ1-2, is DTGVSQNPRHKITKRGQNVTFRCDPISEHNRLYWYRQTLGQGPEFLTYFQNEAQLEKSRLLSDRFSAERPKGSFSTLEIQRTEQGDSAMYLCASSPSTGGLGGYTFGSGTRLTVV.

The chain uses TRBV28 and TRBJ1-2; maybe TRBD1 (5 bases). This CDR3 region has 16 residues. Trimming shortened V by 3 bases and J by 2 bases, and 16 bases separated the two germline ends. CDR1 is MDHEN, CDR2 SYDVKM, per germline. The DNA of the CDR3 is TGTGCCAGCAGTTTTAACGGGGGATATCCAAACTATGGCTACACCTTC. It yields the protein CASSFNGGYPNYGYTF.

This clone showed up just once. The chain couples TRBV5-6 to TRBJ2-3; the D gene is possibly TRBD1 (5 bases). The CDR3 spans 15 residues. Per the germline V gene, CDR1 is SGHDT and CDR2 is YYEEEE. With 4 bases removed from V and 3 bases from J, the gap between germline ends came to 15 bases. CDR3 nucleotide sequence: TGTGCCAGCAGCGAAAAGGGGTCGTATACAGATACGCAGTATTTT. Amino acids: CASSEKGSYTDTQYF.